Each of the 5 T cell receptor beta chains below was sequenced from the same sample in a study of technical replicates of blood from several donors. Produced via immunoSEQ multiplex PCR; TCRdb's table is partial and in-frame only. Of about 68,000 clones listed, less than 98% were seen once; the top ten hold 0.25% to 0.35%. The sample was T cells isolated from PBMCs. The receptor source for this set is a human donor in good health.

V and J are TRBV30 and TRBJ1-3; D remains unclear. Germline lookup yields CDR1 GTSNPN and CDR2 SVGIG (reference sequence). This CDR3 has 15 residues. Trimming removed 2 bases at V and 0 bases at J, with 11 bases between. The CDR3 sequence is CAWSLISFSGNTIYF. CDR3 in DNA: TGTGCCTGGAGTTTAATAAGCTTCTCTGGAAACACCATATATTTT. The full variable domain, its missing parts supplied by reference TRBV30 and TRBJ1-3, is SQTIHQWPATLVQPVGSPLSLECTVEGTSNPNLYWYRQAAGRGLQLLFYSVGIGQISSEVPQNLSASRPQDRQFILSSKKLLLSDSGFYLCAWSLISFSGNTIYFGEGSWLTVV.

On this clone: One junction end disagrees with the germline gene, perhaps due to a read error. V usage is TRBV28 and J usage is TRBJ2-4, with D hard to call. The CDR3 covers 9 residues. CDR1 is MDHEN and CDR2 is SYDVKM in the germline V gene. The CDR3 loop is CATSQTPRF. CDR3 DNA: TGTGCCACCTCCCAAACCCCGCGGTTC.

The chain carries TRBV28 and TRBJ1-1, with 10 bases lining up with TRBD1. Trimming cost V 3 bases and J 4 bases; bases outside gene matches: 5. CDR3 size: 15 residues. Germline lookup yields CDR1 MDHEN and CDR2 SYDVKM. DNA for the CDR3: TGTGCCAGCAGTTTGTTAGACAGGGGGCCCACTGAAGCTTTCTTT. Translating gives CASSLLDRGPTEAFF.

V gene TRBV4-3 combines with J gene TRBJ1-2; 7 positions agree with TRBD1. V lost 0 bases and J lost 7; bases outside the gene matches: 14. Germline CDR1 is LGHNA and CDR2 is YSLEER. This CDR3 region has 17 residues. CDR3 DNA: TGCGCCAGCAGCCAAGACCGTCAGGGGGGCCTCTTATCTGGCTACACCTTC. Translated: CASSQDRQGGLLSGYTF.

The chain combines TRBV6-6 with TRBJ1-1, with 8 positions matching TRBD1. V trimming: 5 bases; J trimming: 0 bases; junction bases outside the gene matches: 5. This CDR3 region has 15 residues. The germline gives CDR1 MNHNY, CDR2 SVGAGI (reference sequence). As DNA, the CDR3 is TGTGCCAGCAGTACCCCGGACAGGGTGAACACTGAAGCTTTCTTT. Translation: CASSTPDRVNTEAFF.